Below are 18 T cell receptor beta chains sequenced from a single sample in a study of Ad26.COV2.S vaccination and SARS-CoV-2 variants. Libraries were prepared by immunoSEQ multiplex PCR; TCRdb keeps only in-frame clonotypes and omits some of them. Altogether about 320,000 clones are present, over 80% being singletons, with the ten largest covering 2.1%. Specified treatment: some 20 received Ad26.COV2.S at low or high dose, single or two shots; about 5 received placebo; per-sample allocation not given. Samples were taken on day 63 after the first vaccine or placebo injection. The specimen comprised peripheral blood, sampled in a trial of Ad26.COV2.S vaccine versus placebo. These TCRs come from a person aged 18-60 years who received the Ad26.COV2.S COVID-19 vaccine or a placebo.

V usage is TRBV6-2 or TRBV6-3 and J usage is TRBJ1-4; possibly TRBD1 for D (6 bases). Germline CDR1 is MNHEY and CDR2 is SVGEGT. CDR3 length: 17 residues. The germline V and J ends were trimmed by 6 bases and 2 bases, with 19 bases remaining between them. This chain's CDR3 is CASSPWGQGRTNEKLFF. CDR3 bases: TGTGCCAGCAGCCCTTGGGGGCAGGGACGCACTAATGAAAAACTGTTTTTT.

V and J are TRBV10-3 and TRBJ2-3, with 8 bases matching TRBD2. CDR3 length equals 13 residues. Looked up from germline, CDR1 is ENHRY and CDR2 is SYGVKD. V was pared by 7 bases and J by 6 bases, with 6 bases of the junction left unmatched. In DNA, the CDR3 is TGTGCCATCACTAGCGGGCCAAGGGATACGCAGTATTTT. It translates to CAITSGPRDTQYF.

Comment on this clone: This same CDR3 is encoded by further DNA sequences in the sample. This chain links TRBV9 with TRBJ2-1; the match to TRBD2 covers 10 bases. CDR3 size: 16 residues. Germline-derived CDR1 and CDR2 are SGDLS and YYNGEE. Unmatched junction bases numbered 1, after V lost 0 bases and J lost 1 base. CDR3: CASSVVAGGSYNEQFF. CDR3 DNA: TGTGCCAGCAGCGTAGTAGCGGGGGGTTCCTACAATGAGCAGTTCTTC.

The V gene is TRBV5-1, the J gene TRBJ1-1, with TRBD1 matching over 8 bases. The CDR3 sequence is 15 residues long. J lost 2 bases, V lost 0 bases, and 3 bases had no gene match. Germline CDR1 SGHRS, CDR2 YFSETQ. CDR3 nucleotide sequence: TGCGCCAGCAGCTTGGAAACAGGGGGTAACACTGAAGCTTTCTTT. It translates to CASSLETGGNTEAFF.

The gene calls are TRBV7-3 and TRBJ2-6; no firm D call. Germline V gene data show CDR1 as SGHTA and CDR2 as FQGTGA. Deletions cut 1 base from V and 0 bases from J, with 4 bases between. This CDR3 is 15 amino acids long. CDR3 region: CASSLSGSGANVLTF. The CDR3 nucleotides are TGTGCCAGCAGCTTAAGCGGCTCTGGGGCCAACGTCCTGACTTTC.

The rearrangement joins TRBV6-5 to TRBJ1-5; D perhaps matches TRBD1 (6 bases). The CDR3 has 14 amino acids. Germline V gives CDR1 MNHEY, CDR2 SVGAGI. Between the trimmed V and J ends, which lost 6 bases and 3 bases, there was a span of 12 bases. CDR3 in DNA: TGTGCCAGCAGAGGGACATTAGACAATCAGCCCCAGCATTTT. It is translated as CASRGTLDNQPQHF.

The rearrangement links TRBV11-2 to TRBJ1-1, with D perhaps matching TRBD1 (5 bases). V lost 3 bases and J lost 1, with 12 bases in between. Germline V lookup: CDR1 SGHAT, CDR2 FQNNGV. The CDR3 runs to 15 residues. The CDR3 DNA is TGTGCCAGCAGCTTCACGGGACCGTCGAACACTGAAGCTTTCTTT. Protein: CASSFTGPSNTEAFF.

CDR3 sequence: CASGLSSGANVLTF. CDR3 coding DNA: TGTGCTAGTGGTTTGAGCTCTGGGGCCAACGTCCTGACTTTC. This chain joins TRBV12-5 and TRBJ2-6; D is unclear. Trimming stripped 2 bases from V and 0 bases from J, with 2 bases between. The CDR3 totals 14 residues. Per germline, CDR1 LGHNT and CDR2 FRNRAP.

Only a few counts were recorded for this clone. At the DNA level, this CDR3 is encoded by other sequences in the same sample as well. This chain connects TRBV28 to TRBJ1-1; D not certain. This CDR3 is built from 13 residues. Germline assignment: CDR1 MDHEN and CDR2 SYDVKM. V lost 4 bases, J lost 3 bases, and 9 bases lay in between. In DNA, the CDR3 is TGTGCCAGCAGTTGGAGCGGGTACACTGAAGCTTTCTTT. Its protein is CASSWSGYTEAFF.

The chain recombines TRBV5-1 with TRBJ2-1; D gene ambiguous. Germline V gene sequence: CDR1 SGHRS, CDR2 YFSETQ. The ends were cut back, 5 bases at V and 0 bases at J, with 12 bases in the middle. The CDR3 consists of 15 residues. The CDR3 here is CASRRRTDSYNEQFF. CDR3 nucleotide sequence: TGCGCCAGCAGACGACGGACGGACTCCTACAATGAGCAGTTCTTC.

The J gene is TRBJ2-7, the V gene TRBV5-1; D tentatively fits TRBD1 or TRBD2 (5 bases each). Germline loops: CDR1 SGHRS, CDR2 YFSETQ. The CDR3 is made up of 14 amino acids. V was pared by 0 bases and J by 5 bases, with 12 bases between. The CDR3 is CASSLGGDGNEQYF. The CDR3 coding sequence is TGCGCCAGCAGCTTGGGAGGGGACGGTAACGAGCAGTACTTC. Using reference TRBV5-1 and TRBJ2-7 for the parts outside the CDR3, the full variable domain is KAGVTQTPRYLIKTRGQQVTLSCSPISGHRSVSWYQQTPGQGLQFLFEYFSETQRNKGNFPGRFSGRQFSNSRSEMNVSTLELGDSALYLCASSLGGDGNEQYFGPGTRLTVT.

The V and J genes are TRBV28 and TRBJ1-6; 7 bases fit TRBD1. This CDR3 has 16 residues. V lost 5 bases to trimming and J lost 3 bases; unmatched junction nucleotides: 7. CDR1 is MDHEN and CDR2 is SYDVKM in the germline V gene. CDR3 loop: CASSPTGMGYNSPLHF. Written as DNA, the CDR3 is TGTGCCAGCAGTCCGACAGGGATGGGCTATAATTCACCCCTCCACTTT.

The chain employs TRBV15 and TRBJ1-3; D remains ambiguous. The CDR3 has 14 amino acids. CDR1 is LNHNV, CDR2 YYDKDF, per germline (reference sequence). V lost 5 bases, J lost 8 bases, and 16 bases lay in between. CDR3: CATSPSGPIDTIYF. The CDR3 nucleotides read TGTGCCACCAGCCCCTCGGGCCCCATAGACACCATATATTTT.

The chain uses TRBV10-1 and TRBJ2-3, with a tentative D call TRBD2 (5 bases). Germline-derived CDR1 and CDR2 are WNHNN and SYGVQD (reference sequence). V was trimmed by 6 bases and J by 6 bases, leaving 10 bases between them. CDR3 length: 12 residues. This chain's CDR3 is CASSDQRDTQYF. The CDR3 nucleotides read TGCGCCAGCAGCGACCAGCGGGATACGCAGTATTTT.

This rearrangement joins TRBV6-5 to TRBJ2-3, with no clear D. CDR1 and CDR2 from the germline V gene are MNHEY and SVGAGI. V was trimmed by 5 bases and J by 7 bases, leaving 19 bases between them. The CDR3 consists of 15 residues. The CDR3 loop is CASSSYLAAPNTQYF. As DNA, the CDR3 is TGTGCCAGCAGTAGTTACTTGGCAGCGCCCAATACGCAGTATTTT.

The V gene is TRBV18, the J gene TRBJ2-5, with D maybe TRBD1 (5 bases). CDR3 length: 14 amino acids. The germline CDR1 and CDR2 sequences are KGHSH and LQKENI. The V and J ends lost 3 bases and 7 bases respectively, with 15 bases between them. DNA of the CDR3: TGTGCCAGCTCACCGTCGGACACGTCGGGGACCCAGTACTTC. Amino acid sequence: CASSPSDTSGTQYF.

The rearrangement uses TRBV29-1 and TRBJ1-1, with 7 positions matching TRBD1. The germline V gene has CDR1 SQVTM and CDR2 ANQGSEA. With V trimmed by 2 bases and J by 1 base, 4 bases remained unmatched. There are 14 residues in the CDR3. The CDR3 is CSVETGQSNTEAFF. Written as DNA, the CDR3 is TGCAGCGTTGAAACGGGACAGTCGAACACTGAAGCTTTCTTT.

The J gene is TRBJ1-1, the V gene TRBV5-1; D uncertain. This CDR3 spans 14 amino acids. V was shortened by 4 bases and J by 3 bases, with 13 bases between the two germline ends. CDR1 and CDR2 from the germline V gene are SGHRS and YFSETQ. The CDR3 sequence: CASSRWATDTEAFF. Written as DNA, the CDR3 is TGCGCCAGCAGCCGCTGGGCTACGGACACTGAAGCTTTCTTT.